This TCR beta chain is from a study of cytotoxic CD8 clonotypes in ibrutinib-treated CLL. Trimming took 3 bases from V and 0 from J; bases not matched to a gene: 3. The CDR3 extends over 16 amino acids. Germline CDR1 and CDR2: SGHTA and FQGNSA. General study findings and limits: Collection times varied between progressing and sustained-remission patients. Public clonotypes, rarely seen, contracted or held steady on treatment.

Remarks on this clone: What it binds is not known.

Repertoires were generated with immunoSEQ multiplex PCR, while TCRdb's copy carries only in-frame clones and drops some. The top ten hold less than 35% of the sample, which has roughly 51,000 clones, around 53% seen once. Genomic DNA for TCR beta libraries, 2 to 2.5 micrograms, came from cryopreserved PBMCs. V usage is TRBV7-2 and J usage is TRBJ2-3; 10 bases are shared with TRBD2. The starting material was PBMCs, obtained after 12 months of ibrutinib treatment. The receptor comes from a human donor with chronic lymphocytic leukemia. The CDR3 region has the DNA TGTGCCAGCAGCTTCCGAGCGGGAGGGAGCACAGATACGCAGTATTTT. This codes for CASSFRAGGSTDTQYF.